These 19 T cell receptor beta chains came from one sample sequenced in a study of metastatic and nonmetastatic thyroid tumors. MiXCR reprocessed the PCR reads for TCRdb. The table has tens of thousands of clones, 20% to 30% seen once. No treatment of any kind had been given to any patient before thyroid surgery. The specimen was tumor tissue. The receptor source for this set is a male donor with papillary thyroid cancer or a benign thyroid nodule (not recorded which). Some clones in this sample may be carry-over from other donors' samples.

Turning to this clone: Sequence at one end of the junction differs from germline and may be a read error. CDR3 nucleotide sequence: TGCGCCAGCAGCTCGTGGGGACTGGGAGGGGAGACCCAGCACTTC. It specifies CASSSWGLGGETQHF. The chain combines TRBV5-1 with TRBJ2-5, with 7 bases fitting TRBD2. The length of the CDR3 is 15 residues. CDR1 and CDR2 (germline): SGHRS, YFSETQ.

This clone was seen at least ten times. The chain combines TRBV6-5 with TRBJ2-1, with 9 bases that match TRBD2. CDR3 length equals 17 residues. After removal of 6 bases from V and 5 bases from J, the junction contained 14 bases not matched to a gene. CDR1 MNHEY and CDR2 SVGAGI come from the germline V gene. CDR3 sequence (DNA): TGTGCCAGCAGGGGCGCGATTGCTAGCGGGACCAACAATGAGCAGTTCTTC. Translation: CASRGAIASGTNNEQFF.

This clone came up a few times. The chain links TRBV27 to TRBJ1-5; 10 bases match TRBD1. Trimming at V came to 8 bases and at J to 3 bases, leaving 19 bases not matched to a gene. The CDR3 spans 19 residues. Germline V gene lookup returns CDR1 MNHEY and CDR2 SMNVEV (reference sequence). CDR3 protein: CASPPPGTGERFFNQPQHF. The CDR3 coding sequence is TGTGCCAGCCCCCCCCCAGGGACAGGGGAACGCTTTTTCAATCAGCCCCAGCATTTT.

This clone was seen at least ten times. The rearrangement joins TRBV7-3 to TRBJ1-1; D is ambiguous. Trimming cost V 1 base and J 7 bases, with 10 bases left between them. Germline V lookup: CDR1 SGHTA, CDR2 FQGTGA. The CDR3 spans 13 residues. The chain's CDR3 is CASSLNPSVEAFF. The CDR3 DNA reads as TGTGCCAGCAGCTTAAACCCGAGTGTTGAAGCTTTCTTT.

This clone has more than one count but fewer than ten. This rearrangement joins TRBV6-1 to TRBJ2-6; D not certain. This CDR3 contains 16 residues. The germline V and J ends were trimmed by 6 bases and 0 bases, with 12 bases remaining between them. Germline V gives CDR1 MNHNS, CDR2 SASEGT. Here the CDR3 reads CASSLYTASGANVLTF. CDR3 coding DNA: TGTGCCAGCAGCCTGTATACAGCCTCTGGGGCCAACGTCCTGACTTTC.

This clone was recorded at least ten times. The J gene is TRBJ2-1, the V gene TRBV2; 7 bases align to TRBD1. Germline CDR1 and CDR2: SNHLY and FYNNEI. CDR3 size: 15 residues. V was clipped by 1 base and J by 8 bases; unmatched bases: 8. The CDR3 region has the DNA TGTGCCAGCAGTGAAGGAGAAGGACAGGCCTATGAGCAGTTCTTC. It yields the protein CASSEGEGQAYEQFF. The whole variable domain, filled in from reference TRBV2 and TRBJ2-1, reads EPEVTQTPSHQVTQMGQEVILRCVPISNHLYFYWYRQILGQKVEFLVSFYNNEISEKSEIFDDQFSVERPDGSNFTLKIRSTKLEDSAMYFCASSEGEGQAYEQFFGPGTRLTVL.

This clone came up many times. This may be a read error: a much more frequent sequence differs by one nucleotide. The chain couples TRBV2 to TRBJ2-2; D is possibly TRBD1 or TRBD2 (5 bases each). The CDR3 sequence is 15 residues long. Germline CDR1 SNHLY, CDR2 FYNNEI. CDR3 sequence: CASSRGRTNTGEPFF. CDR3 nucleotide sequence: TGTGCCAGCAGCCGGGGACGTACGAACACCGGGGAGCCGTTTTTT.

The chain employs TRBV11-2 and TRBJ1-2; 7 nucleotides line up with TRBD1. Germline CDR1 is SGHAT and CDR2 is FQNNGV. V was pared by 5 bases and J by 6 bases, with 12 bases of the junction left unmatched. The CDR3 is made up of 15 amino acids. As DNA, the CDR3 is TGTGCCAGCAGCCGGAGGACAGGCACTATCCATGGCTACACCTTC. Encoded protein: CASSRRTGTIHGYTF.

The sample holds many counts of this clone. This chain links TRBV5-1 with TRBJ2-7, with D unclear. Trimming took off 5 bases at V and 1 base at J, with 16 bases between the two ends. Germline V gene lookup returns CDR1 SGHRS and CDR2 YFSETQ. The CDR3 length is 15 residues. The CDR3 spells CASRRLTESSYEQYF. DNA of the CDR3: TGCGCCAGCAGACGCCTTACAGAGTCGTCCTACGAGCAGTACTTC.

This chain joins TRBV5-1 and TRBJ1-6; TRBD1 aligns across 11 bases. The germline CDR1 and CDR2 sequences are SGHRS and YFSETQ. There are 15 residues in the CDR3. Trimming took 0 bases from V and 9 from J; bases not matched to a gene: 2. The CDR3 DNA follows: TGCGCCAGCAGCTTGGGCGGGACAGGGGGTTCACCCCTCCACTTT. This sequence encodes CASSLGGTGGSPLHF.

About this clone: At one end, the junction sequence differs from germline, possibly due to a read error. V is TRBV27 and J is TRBJ2-2, with D possibly called TRBD1 or TRBD2 (5 bases each). Germline assignment: CDR1 MNHEY and CDR2 SMNVEV (reference sequence). This CDR3 contains 18 residues. CDR3 nucleotides: TGTGCCAGCTCTTCTGGGGCCGGGGTCCTATTGGGGACCGGGGATCTGTTTTTT. Its translation: CASSSGAGVLLGTGDLFF.

Details on this clone: One junction end does not reproduce the germline sequence, and a read error may be involved. The rearrangement links TRBV6-1 to TRBJ2-7; unclear D gene. CDR3 length equals 16 residues. Germline V gives CDR1 MNHNS, CDR2 SASEGT. The CDR3 sequence: CASIEIGPAGLFEQYF. The CDR3 DNA reads as TGTGCCAGCATTGAAATCGGACCAGCCGGGTTATTCGAGCAGTACTTC.

This clone has a handful of counts. It may be a read error: a sequence one base away is much more abundant. V gene TRBV15 combines with J gene TRBJ2-1, with 7 positions matching TRBD2. This CDR3 region has 13 residues. Germline values: CDR1 LNHNV, CDR2 YYDKDF (reference sequence). CDR3: CASSSITGLQQFF. CDR3 DNA: TGTGCCTCCAGCAGCATCACGGGACTACAGCAGTTCTTC.

This clone was recorded at least ten times. The sample has other DNA sequences that encode this CDR3 too. The V gene is TRBV5-6, the J gene TRBJ1-2; maybe TRBD1 (5 bases). CDR3 size: 13 residues. V dropped 7 bases and J dropped 7 bases, with 17 bases sitting between them. CDR1 is SGHDT and CDR2 is YYEEEE in the germline V gene. The chain's CDR3 is CASRSAGVGGYTF. The CDR3 DNA follows: TGTGCCAGCCGTTCCGCGGGGGTCGGTGGCTACACCTTC.

In its sample, this clone was seen many times. The chain joins TRBV7-2 to TRBJ2-5; D possibly corresponds to TRBD2 (5 bases). Germline V gene sequence: CDR1 SGHTA, CDR2 FQGNSA. Trimming removed 2 bases from V and 6 bases from J, with 10 bases in between. This CDR3 contains 13 residues. CDR3: CASSLRGQQTQYF. The CDR3 DNA follows: TGTGCCAGCAGCTTAAGAGGGCAACAGACCCAGTACTTC.

Many counts were recorded for this clone. V is TRBV20-1 and J is TRBJ2-3; tentative D call: TRBD2 (6 bases). CDR1 is DFQATT and CDR2 is SNEGSKA in the germline V gene (reference sequence). Deletions cut 1 base from V and 4 bases from J, with 15 bases between. This CDR3 region has 15 residues. The CDR3 DNA sequence: TGCAGTGCTAGAGGTTCTAGCGTACCCCCAGATACGCAGTATTTT. Translated, it gives CSARGSSVPPDTQYF.

This rearrangement joins TRBV28 to TRBJ1-6; D not resolved. CDR3 length: 16 residues. Germline CDR1 reads MDHEN; CDR2 reads SYDVKM. V lost 6 bases and J lost 7, with 19 bases in between. DNA of the CDR3: TGTGCCAGCAGCGGTTCAGGAAACTCTCAAAATTCACCCCTCCACTTT. Its protein product is CASSGSGNSQNSPLHF.

To note about this clone: This may be a read error: a much more frequent sequence differs by one nucleotide. This sequence joins TRBV27 and TRBJ2-2; perhaps TRBD2 as D (6 bases). The CDR3 is 16 residues long. V dropped 4 bases and J dropped 1 base, with 13 bases sitting between them. Germline V gives CDR1 MNHEY, CDR2 SMNVEV (reference sequence). The CDR3 protein is CASSSTSIWNTGELFF. CDR3 coding DNA: TGTGCCAGCAGTTCAACTAGCATCTGGAACACCGGGGAGCTGTTTTTT.

This clone appeared many times. With a much larger clone just one base away, this may be a read error. Other DNA sequences from this sample encode an identical CDR3 as well. The genes are TRBV7-2 and TRBJ2-5; TRBD1 agrees at 9 bases. The V gene's germline CDR1 is SGHTA and CDR2 FQGNSA. This CDR3 is 16 amino acids long. The CDR3 bases are TGTGCCAGCAGCTTAGCCTCGGGACAGGGAAGAGAGACCCAATACTTC. It codes for CASSLASGQGRETQYF.